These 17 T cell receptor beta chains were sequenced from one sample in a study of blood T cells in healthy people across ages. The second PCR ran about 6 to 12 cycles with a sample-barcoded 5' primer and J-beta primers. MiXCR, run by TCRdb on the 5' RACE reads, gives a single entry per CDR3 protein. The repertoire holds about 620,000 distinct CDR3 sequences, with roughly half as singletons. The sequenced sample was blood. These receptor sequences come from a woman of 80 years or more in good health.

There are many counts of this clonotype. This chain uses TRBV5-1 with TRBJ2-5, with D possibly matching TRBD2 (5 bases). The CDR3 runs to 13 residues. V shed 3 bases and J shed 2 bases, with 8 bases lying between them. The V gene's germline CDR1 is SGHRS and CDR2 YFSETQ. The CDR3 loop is CASSYGVQETQYF. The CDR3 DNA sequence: TGCGCCAGCAGCTACGGGGTACAAGAGACCCAGTACTTC.

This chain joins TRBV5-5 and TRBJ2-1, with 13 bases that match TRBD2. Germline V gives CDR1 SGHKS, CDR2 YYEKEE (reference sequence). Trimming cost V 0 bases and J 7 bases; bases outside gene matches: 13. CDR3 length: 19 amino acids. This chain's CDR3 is CASSLGRSGGLAGKNEQFF. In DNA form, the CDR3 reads TGTGCCAGCAGCTTGGGCCGTTCAGGGGGACTAGCGGGAAAGAATGAGCAGTTCTTC.

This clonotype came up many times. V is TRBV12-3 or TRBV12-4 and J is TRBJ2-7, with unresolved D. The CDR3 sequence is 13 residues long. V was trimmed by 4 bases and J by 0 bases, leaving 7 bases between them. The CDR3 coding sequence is TGTGCCAGCAGTTCCGATACCTCCTACGAGCAGTACTTC. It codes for CASSSDTSYEQYF.

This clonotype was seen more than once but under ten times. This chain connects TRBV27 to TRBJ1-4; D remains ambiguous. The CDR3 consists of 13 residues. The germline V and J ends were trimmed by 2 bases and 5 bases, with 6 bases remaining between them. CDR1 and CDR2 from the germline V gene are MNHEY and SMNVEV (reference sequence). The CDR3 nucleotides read TGTGCCAGCAGTTTAAACAGAAATGAAAAACTGTTTTTT. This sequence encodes CASSLNRNEKLFF.

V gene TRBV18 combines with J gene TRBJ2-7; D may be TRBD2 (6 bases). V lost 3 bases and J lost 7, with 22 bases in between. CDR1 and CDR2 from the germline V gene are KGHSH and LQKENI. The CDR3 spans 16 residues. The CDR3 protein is CASSPTPGAIYNEQYF. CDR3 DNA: TGTGCCAGCTCACCTACTCCGGGAGCTATCTACAATGAGCAGTACTTC.

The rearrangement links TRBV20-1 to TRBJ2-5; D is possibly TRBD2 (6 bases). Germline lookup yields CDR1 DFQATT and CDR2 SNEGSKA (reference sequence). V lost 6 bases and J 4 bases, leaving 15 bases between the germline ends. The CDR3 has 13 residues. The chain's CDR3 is CSARDWGVETQYF. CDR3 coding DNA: TGCAGTGCGAGGGACTGGGGCGTAGAGACCCAGTACTTC.

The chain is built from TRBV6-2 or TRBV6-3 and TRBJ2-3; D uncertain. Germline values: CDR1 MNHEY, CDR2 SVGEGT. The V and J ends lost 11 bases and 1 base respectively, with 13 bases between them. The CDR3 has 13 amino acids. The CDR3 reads CAGSPGGTDTQYF. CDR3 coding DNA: TGTGCCGGCTCCCCTGGGGGCACAGATACGCAGTATTTT.

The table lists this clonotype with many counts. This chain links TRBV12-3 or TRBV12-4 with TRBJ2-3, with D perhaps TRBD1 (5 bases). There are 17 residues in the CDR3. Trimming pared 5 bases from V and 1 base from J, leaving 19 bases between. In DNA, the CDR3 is TGTGCCAGCAGTCCACCCATCGACAGTCCTCGCACAGATACGCAGTATTTT. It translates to CASSPPIDSPRTDTQYF.

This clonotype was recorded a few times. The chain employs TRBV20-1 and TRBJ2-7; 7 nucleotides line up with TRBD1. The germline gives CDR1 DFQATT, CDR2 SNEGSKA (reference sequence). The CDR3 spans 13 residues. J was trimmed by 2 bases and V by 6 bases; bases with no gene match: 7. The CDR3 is CSALTGTAYEQYF. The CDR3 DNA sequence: TGCAGTGCGCTTACCGGGACAGCCTACGAGCAGTACTTC.

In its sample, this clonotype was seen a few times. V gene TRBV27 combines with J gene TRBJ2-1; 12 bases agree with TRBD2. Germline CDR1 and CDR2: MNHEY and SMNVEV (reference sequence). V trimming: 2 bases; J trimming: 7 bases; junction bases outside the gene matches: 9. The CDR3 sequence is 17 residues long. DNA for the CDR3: TGTGCCAGCAGTTTAAGAGGACTAGCGGGGACCGTAAATGAGCAGTTCTTC. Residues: CASSLRGLAGTVNEQFF.

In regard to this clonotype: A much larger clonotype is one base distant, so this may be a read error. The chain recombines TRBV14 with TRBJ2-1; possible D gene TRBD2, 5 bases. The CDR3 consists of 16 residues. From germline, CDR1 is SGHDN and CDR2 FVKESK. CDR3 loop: CASSQVSTGTYDEQFF. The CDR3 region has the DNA TGTGCCAGCAGCCAAGTATCAACGGGAACCTACGATGAGCAGTTCTTC.

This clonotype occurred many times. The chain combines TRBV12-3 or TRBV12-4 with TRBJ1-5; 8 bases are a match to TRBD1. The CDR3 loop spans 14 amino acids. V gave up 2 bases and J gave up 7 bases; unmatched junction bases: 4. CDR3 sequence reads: CASSLRDRSQPQHF. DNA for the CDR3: TGTGCCAGCAGTTTACGGGACAGGTCGCAGCCCCAGCATTTT.

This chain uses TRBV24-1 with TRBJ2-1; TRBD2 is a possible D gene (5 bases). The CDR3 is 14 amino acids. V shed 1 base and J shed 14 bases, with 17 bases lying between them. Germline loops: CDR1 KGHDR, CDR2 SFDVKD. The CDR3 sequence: CATSDFTGISPKFF. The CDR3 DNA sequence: TGTGCCACCAGTGATTTTACGGGGATATCCCCTAAGTTCTTC.

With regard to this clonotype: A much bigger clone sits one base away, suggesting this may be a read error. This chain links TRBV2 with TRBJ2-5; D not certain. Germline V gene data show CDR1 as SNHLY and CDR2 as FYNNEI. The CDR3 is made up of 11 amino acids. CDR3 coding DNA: TGTGCCTGCAGTGGCTGGGAGACCCAGTACTTC. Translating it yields CACSGWETQYF.

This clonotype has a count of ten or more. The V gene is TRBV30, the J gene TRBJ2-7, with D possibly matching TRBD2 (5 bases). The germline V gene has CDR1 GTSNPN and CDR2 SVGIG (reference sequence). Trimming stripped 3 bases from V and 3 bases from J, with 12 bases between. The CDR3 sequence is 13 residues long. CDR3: CAWSLRAGYEQYF. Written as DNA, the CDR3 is TGTGCCTGGAGCCTGCGGGCCGGCTACGAGCAGTACTTC.

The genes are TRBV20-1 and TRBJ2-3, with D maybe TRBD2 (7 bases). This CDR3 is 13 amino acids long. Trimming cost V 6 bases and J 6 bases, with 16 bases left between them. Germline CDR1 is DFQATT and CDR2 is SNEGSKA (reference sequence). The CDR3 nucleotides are TGCAGTGCAGGGGGGCGGGAGAGGGATACGCAGTATTTT. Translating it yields CSAGGRERDTQYF.

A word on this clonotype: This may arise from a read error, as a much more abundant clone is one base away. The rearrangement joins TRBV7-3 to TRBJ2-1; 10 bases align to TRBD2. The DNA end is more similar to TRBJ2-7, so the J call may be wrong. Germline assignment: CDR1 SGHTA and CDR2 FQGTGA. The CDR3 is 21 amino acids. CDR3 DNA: TGTGCCAGCAGCTTAACGTCTCTTAGCGGGGGGCCCTCGAGCTCCTACAATGAGCAGTACTTC. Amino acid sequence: CASSLTSLSGGPSSSYNEQYF.